One and the same sample provided the 14 T cell receptor beta chains below, sequenced in a study of cytomegalovirus exposure and HLA in healthy donors. Primers for the PCR totalled 60 Vbeta and 13 Jbeta. The protocol was immunoSEQ multiplex PCR, while the TCRdb copy is restricted to in-frame clones and leaves out a portion. The sample yields roughly 86,000 clones, around 71% seen once. Sequenced material: PBMCs. The receptors originated from a man aged 60 to 75 in good health and CMV-seronegative.

The chain joins TRBV30 to TRBJ2-2; possible D gene TRBD2, 5 bases. CDR1 is GTSNPN, CDR2 SVGIG, per germline (reference sequence). The CDR3 is made up of 14 amino acids. V lost 0 bases, J lost 6 bases, and 11 bases lay in between. Here the CDR3 DNA reads TGTGCCTGGAGTGTGTCTAGCAATTCCGGGGAGCTGTTTTTT. Its protein product is CAWSVSSNSGELFF. Full variable domain (remainder filled in from reference TRBV30 and TRBJ2-2): SQTIHQWPATLVQPVGSPLSLECTVEGTSNPNLYWYRQAAGRGLQLLFYSVGIGQISSEVPQNLSASRPQDRQFILSSKKLLLSDSGFYLCAWSVSSNSGELFFGEGSRLTVL.

The J gene is TRBJ1-1, the V gene TRBV13; 9 nucleotides align to TRBD1. J was trimmed by 4 bases and V by 5 bases; bases with no gene match: 5. The germline V gene has CDR1 PRHDT and CDR2 FYEKMQ (reference sequence). This CDR3 comprises 14 residues. The DNA of the CDR3 is TGTGCCAGCAGCAACAGGGGGCGCGGCACTGAAGCTTTCTTT. Protein product: CASSNRGRGTEAFF.

This sequence joins TRBV5-1 and TRBJ1-1; D is uncertain. Germline CDR1 is SGHRS and CDR2 is YFSETQ. V shed 5 bases and J shed 1 base, with 9 bases lying between them. The CDR3 runs to 13 residues. CDR3 in DNA: TGCGCCAGCAGTAAGAGGGAGAACACTGAAGCTTTCTTT. As protein: CASSKRENTEAFF. Full variable domain (outside the CDR3, taken from reference TRBV5-1 and TRBJ1-1): KAGVTQTPRYLIKTRGQQVTLSCSPISGHRSVSWYQQTPGQGLQFLFEYFSETQRNKGNFPGRFSGRQFSNSRSEMNVSTLELGDSALYLCASSKRENTEAFFGQGTRLTVV.

This chain connects TRBV6-5 to TRBJ1-1; a possible D gene is TRBD1 (6 bases). The germline gives CDR1 MNHEY, CDR2 SVGAGI. V dropped 5 bases and J dropped 3 bases, with 10 bases sitting between them. The CDR3 extends over 13 amino acids. The CDR3 DNA is TGTGCCAGCAGTCCCAGGGGCGACACTGAAGCTTTCTTT. Encoded protein: CASSPRGDTEAFF.

V is TRBV5-1 and J is TRBJ2-3, with TRBD2 matching 14 bases. V gave up 0 bases and J gave up 3 bases; unmatched junction bases: 6. The CDR3 is 18 residues long. CDR1 SGHRS and CDR2 YFSETQ come from the germline V gene. Here the CDR3 DNA reads TGCGCCAGCAGCTTGGGGAGGGGACTAGCGGGGGAGACAGATACGCAGTATTTT. Translation gives CASSLGRGLAGETDTQYF.

The V and J genes are TRBV11-3 and TRBJ2-6; a weak D match, TRBD1 (5 bases). The V gene lost 2 bases and the J gene lost 2 bases, with 10 bases spanning the gap. There are 16 residues in the CDR3. Germline CDR1 reads SGHNT; CDR2 reads YENEEA. The CDR3 spells CASSLLTVTGANVLTF. The DNA for the CDR3 is TGTGCCAGCAGCTTATTGACAGTTACTGGGGCCAACGTCCTGACTTTC.

This clone has just one count. This chain joins TRBV29-1 and TRBJ2-4, with D perhaps TRBD2 (5 bases). Trimming removed 7 bases at V and 8 bases at J, with 18 bases between. The CDR3 has 13 amino acids. Per germline, CDR1 SQVTM and CDR2 ANQGSEA. Written as DNA, the CDR3 is TGCAGCGCGGCGGGTCCTAACCCCGACATTCAGTACTTC. Its protein product is CSAAGPNPDIQYF.

V gene TRBV25-1 combines with J gene TRBJ2-7, with 8 bases identical to TRBD1. CDR1 MGHDK and CDR2 SYGVNS come from the germline V gene. CDR3 length: 17 residues. J was trimmed by 3 bases and V by 3 bases; bases with no gene match: 13. As DNA, the CDR3 is TGTGCCAGCAGTGACTACACAGCCGGGACAGGAGACTACGAGCAGTACTTC. Protein: CASSDYTAGTGDYEQYF.

The gene calls are TRBV5-1 and TRBJ1-3, with D unclear. Germline values: CDR1 SGHRS, CDR2 YFSETQ. This CDR3 has 15 amino acids. V was pared by 0 bases and J by 4 bases, with 11 bases between. The CDR3 DNA sequence: TGCGCCAGCAGCTTGGTGGGCCAGGCGGGAAACACCATATATTTT. Translating gives CASSLVGQAGNTIYF. Supplemented by reference TRBV5-1 and TRBJ1-3, the full variable domain reads KAGVTQTPRYLIKTRGQQVTLSCSPISGHRSVSWYQQTPGQGLQFLFEYFSETQRNKGNFPGRFSGRQFSNSRSEMNVSTLELGDSALYLCASSLVGQAGNTIYFGEGSWLTVV.

The chain links TRBV7-8 to TRBJ1-5; TRBD1 matches 8 bases. Germline V gives CDR1 SGHVS, CDR2 FQNEAQ. This CDR3 is built from 13 residues. With V trimmed by 5 bases and J by 7 bases, 4 bases remained unmatched. CDR3 sequence (DNA): TGTGCCAGCAGCCCGGACAGGGACCAGCCCCAGCATTTT. Translating it yields CASSPDRDQPQHF.

This chain connects TRBV5-8 to TRBJ1-5, with no clear D. V shed 4 bases and J shed 3 bases, with 11 bases lying between them. CDR3 length equals 14 residues. The V gene's germline CDR1 is SGHTS and CDR2 YDEGEE. The CDR3 is CASSPGKNNQPQHF. The CDR3 DNA reads as TGTGCCAGCAGCCCCGGGAAGAACAATCAGCCCCAGCATTTT. The full variable domain, in which reference TRBV5-8 and TRBJ1-5 provide the parts outside the CDR3, is EAGVTQSPTHLIKTRGQQATLRCSPISGHTSVYWYQQALGLGLQFLLWYDEGEERNRGNFPPRFSGRQFPNYSSELNVNALELEDSALYLCASSPGKNNQPQHFGDGTRLSIL.

V and J are TRBV5-4 and TRBJ2-3, with a possible D match to TRBD2 (6 bases). Trimming took off 4 bases at V and 3 bases at J, with 18 bases between the two ends. The germline CDR1 and CDR2 sequences are SGHNT and YYREEE (reference sequence). This CDR3 contains 16 residues. CDR3 sequence (DNA): TGTGCCAGCAGCCCCCCGGGCGGGATCGGGACAGATACGCAGTATTTT. It specifies CASSPPGGIGTDTQYF.

This clone has a handful of counts. The rearrangement uses TRBV5-4 and TRBJ1-4; 10 positions agree with TRBD1. Germline values: CDR1 SGHNT, CDR2 YYREEE (reference sequence). The CDR3 consists of 15 residues. J was trimmed by 5 bases and V by 4 bases; bases with no gene match: 5. The CDR3 reads CASSQRTGGNEKLFF. CDR3 bases: TGTGCCAGCAGCCAAAGGACAGGGGGGAATGAAAAACTGTTTTTT.

This clone was recorded only once. The chain links TRBV29-1 to TRBJ1-1, with D possibly being TRBD1 (5 bases). The CDR3 spans 15 residues. CDR1 is SQVTM, CDR2 ANQGSEA, per germline. Trimming took off 0 bases at V and 5 bases at J, with 16 bases between the two ends. The CDR3 DNA is TGCAGCGTTGAAGATGTCCTGGGGCGGGGAACTGAAGCTTTCTTT. This gives the protein CSVEDVLGRGTEAFF.